This T cell receptor (beta chain) was captured by sequencing in a study of shared clonotypes between healthy human individuals. Each cell subset's genomic DNA was divided evenly among several immunoSEQ plates. Assay used: immunoSEQ multiplex PCR; TCRdb lists only in-frame clones, some missing. The sample holds about 2.4 million clones; roughly 93% are singletons and the top ten take 0.36%. Regarding this clone: Its target is unknown.

Study-wide points: An effect of sequencing depth on clonotype sharing among donors was expected. Clonotypes which were not shared had lower generation probabilities than clonotypes that all four donors shared.

The CDR3 loop spans 15 amino acids. Germline CDR1 reads MDHEN; CDR2 reads SYDVKM. Losses at the gene ends were 1 base for V and 4 bases for J; bases not matched to a gene: 4. Adult Caucasians living in Nashville, Tennessee made up all of the donors. This chain links TRBV28 with TRBJ1-2, with 9 bases identical to TRBD1. The sample was naive CD4+ T cells from PBMCs. Sample subset: CD45RA+ positively selected. This clonotype was sampled from a young man in good health. Some clones in this sample may be carry-over from other donors' samples. For the CDR3, the DNA is TGTGCCAGCAGTTTATATACAGGGGGCTTCTATGGCTACACCTTC. Its translation: CASSLYTGGFYGYTF.